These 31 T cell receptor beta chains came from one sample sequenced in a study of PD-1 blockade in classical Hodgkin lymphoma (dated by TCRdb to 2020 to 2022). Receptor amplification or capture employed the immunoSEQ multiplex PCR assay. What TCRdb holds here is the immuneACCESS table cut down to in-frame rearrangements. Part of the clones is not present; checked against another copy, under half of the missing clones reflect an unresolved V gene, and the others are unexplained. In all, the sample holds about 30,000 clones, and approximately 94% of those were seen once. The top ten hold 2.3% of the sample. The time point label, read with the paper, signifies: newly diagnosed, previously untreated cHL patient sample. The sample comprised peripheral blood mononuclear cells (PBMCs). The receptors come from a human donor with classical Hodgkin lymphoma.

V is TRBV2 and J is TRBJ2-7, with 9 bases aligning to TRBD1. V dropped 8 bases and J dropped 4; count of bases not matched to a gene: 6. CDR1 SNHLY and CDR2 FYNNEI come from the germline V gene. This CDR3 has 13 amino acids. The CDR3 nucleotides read TGTGCCAGCGAAAGGGACAGGGTGTACGAGCAGTACTTC. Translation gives CASERDRVYEQYF. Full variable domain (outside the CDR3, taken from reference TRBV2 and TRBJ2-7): EPEVTQTPSHQVTQMGQEVILRCVPISNHLYFYWYRQILGQKVEFLVSFYNNEISEKSEIFDDQFSVERPDGSNFTLKIRSTKLEDSAMYFCASERDRVYEQYFGPGTRLTVT.

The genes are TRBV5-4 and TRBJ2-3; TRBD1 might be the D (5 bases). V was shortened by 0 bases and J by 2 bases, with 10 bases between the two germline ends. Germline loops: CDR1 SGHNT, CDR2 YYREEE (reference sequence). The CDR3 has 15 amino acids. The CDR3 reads CASSLAVGATDTQYF. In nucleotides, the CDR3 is TGTGCCAGCAGCTTGGCGGTAGGGGCCACAGATACGCAGTATTTT.

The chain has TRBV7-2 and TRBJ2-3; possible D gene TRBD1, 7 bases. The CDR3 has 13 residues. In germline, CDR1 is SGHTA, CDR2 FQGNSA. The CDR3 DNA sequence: TGTGTTGCGGGACAGAGACTCACAGATACGCAGTATTTT. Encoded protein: CVAGQRLTDTQYF. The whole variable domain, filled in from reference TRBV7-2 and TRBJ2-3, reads GAGVSQSPSNKVTEKGKDVELRCDPISGHTALYWYRQSLGQGLEFLIYFQGNSAPDKSGLPSDRFSAERTGGSVSTLTIQRTQQEDSAVYLCVAGQRLTDTQYFGPGTRLTVL.

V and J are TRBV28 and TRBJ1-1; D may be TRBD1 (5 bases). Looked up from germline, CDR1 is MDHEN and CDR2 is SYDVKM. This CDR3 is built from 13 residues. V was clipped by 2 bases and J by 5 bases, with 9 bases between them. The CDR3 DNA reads TGTGCCAGCAGTTTAAGTCGGGGGACTGAAGCTTTCTTT. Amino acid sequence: CASSLSRGTEAFF.

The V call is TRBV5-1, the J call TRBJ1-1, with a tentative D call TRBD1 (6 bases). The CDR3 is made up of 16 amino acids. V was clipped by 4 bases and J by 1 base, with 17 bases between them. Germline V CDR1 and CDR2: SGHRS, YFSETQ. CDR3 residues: CASSLNRVRANTEAFF. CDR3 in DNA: TGCGCCAGCAGCCTTAACAGGGTCAGGGCGAACACTGAAGCTTTCTTT.

DNA of the CDR3: TGTGCCACCACCCGAGGTGGAATGAGCGGTCAGCCCCAGCATTTT. Amino acid sequence: CATTRGGMSGQPQHF. V and J are TRBV28 and TRBJ1-5; D uncertain. Trimming shortened V by 10 bases and J by 6 bases, and 22 bases separated the two germline ends. CDR1 and CDR2 from the germline V gene are MDHEN and SYDVKM. This CDR3 comprises 15 residues.

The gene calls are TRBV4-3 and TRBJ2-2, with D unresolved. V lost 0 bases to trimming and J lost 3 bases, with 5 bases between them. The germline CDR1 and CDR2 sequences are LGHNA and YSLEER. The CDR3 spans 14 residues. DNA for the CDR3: TGCGCCAGCAGCCAAGATCGGGACACCGGGGAGCTGTTTTTT. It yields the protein CASSQDRDTGELFF.

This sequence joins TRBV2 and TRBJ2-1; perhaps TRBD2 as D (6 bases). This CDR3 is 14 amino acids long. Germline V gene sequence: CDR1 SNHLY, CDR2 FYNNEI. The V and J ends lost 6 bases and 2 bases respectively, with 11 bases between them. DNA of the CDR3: TGTGCCAGCAGAGGGACTGGTCCCTACAATGAGCAGTTCTTC. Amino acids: CASRGTGPYNEQFF. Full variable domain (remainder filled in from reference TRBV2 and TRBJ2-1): EPEVTQTPSHQVTQMGQEVILRCVPISNHLYFYWYRQILGQKVEFLVSFYNNEISEKSEIFDDQFSVERPDGSNFTLKIRSTKLEDSAMYFCASRGTGPYNEQFFGPGTRLTVL.

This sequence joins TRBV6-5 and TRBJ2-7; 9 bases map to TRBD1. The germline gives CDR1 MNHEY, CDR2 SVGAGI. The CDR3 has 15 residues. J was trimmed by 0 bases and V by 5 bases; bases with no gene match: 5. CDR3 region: CASSQDRGYSYEQYF. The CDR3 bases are TGTGCCAGCAGTCAAGACAGGGGGTACTCCTACGAGCAGTACTTC.

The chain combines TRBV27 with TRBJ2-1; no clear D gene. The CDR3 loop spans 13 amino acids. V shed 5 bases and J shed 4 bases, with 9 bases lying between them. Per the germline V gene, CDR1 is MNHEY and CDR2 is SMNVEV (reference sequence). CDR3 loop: CASSNGLYNEQFF. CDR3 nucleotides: TGTGCCAGCAGTAACGGGCTATACAATGAGCAGTTCTTC.

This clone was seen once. CDR3 DNA: TGTGCCAGCAGCTTCCAGGGGACTAACTATGGCTACACCTTC. Protein sequence: CASSFQGTNYGYTF. This chain uses TRBV5-4 with TRBJ1-2, with D perhaps matching TRBD1 (6 bases). The CDR3 length is 14 residues. From germline, CDR1 is SGHNT and CDR2 YYREEE (reference sequence). Trimming stripped 2 bases from V and 0 bases from J, with 8 bases between.

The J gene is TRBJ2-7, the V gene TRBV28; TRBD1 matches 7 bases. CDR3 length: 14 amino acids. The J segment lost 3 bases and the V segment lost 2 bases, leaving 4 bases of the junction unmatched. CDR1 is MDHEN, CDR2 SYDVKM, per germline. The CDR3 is CASSLMGQIYEQYF. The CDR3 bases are TGTGCCAGCAGTTTAATGGGACAGATCTACGAGCAGTACTTC.

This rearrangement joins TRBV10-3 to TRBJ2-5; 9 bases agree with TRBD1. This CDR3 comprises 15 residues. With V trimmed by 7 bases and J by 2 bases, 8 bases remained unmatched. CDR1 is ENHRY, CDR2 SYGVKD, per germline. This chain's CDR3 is CAINPGQGGQETQYF. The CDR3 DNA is TGTGCCATCAACCCGGGACAGGGAGGGCAAGAGACCCAGTACTTC.

CDR3 coding DNA: TGTGCCAGCAGTGGACCGGGACAGGGGTACAATGAGCAGTTCTTC. Translation gives CASSGPGQGYNEQFF. The J gene is TRBJ2-1, the V gene TRBV2, with 10 positions matching TRBD1. CDR3 length: 15 residues. Germline loops: CDR1 SNHLY, CDR2 FYNNEI. V trimming: 4 bases; J trimming: 4 bases; junction bases outside the gene matches: 4.

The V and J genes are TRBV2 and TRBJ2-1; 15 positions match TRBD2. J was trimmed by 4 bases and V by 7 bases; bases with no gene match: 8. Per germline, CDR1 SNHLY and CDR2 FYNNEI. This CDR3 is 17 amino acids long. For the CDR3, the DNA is TGTGCCAGCAAATTAAGGACTAGCGGGGGGGGTTACAATGAGCAGTTCTTC. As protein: CASKLRTSGGGYNEQFF.

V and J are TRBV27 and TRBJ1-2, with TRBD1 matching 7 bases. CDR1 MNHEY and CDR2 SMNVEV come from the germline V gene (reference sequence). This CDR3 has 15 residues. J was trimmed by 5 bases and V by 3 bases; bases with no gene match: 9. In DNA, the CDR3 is TGTGCCAGCAGTTTTTTACAGGGGATGTGGTATGGCTACACCTTC. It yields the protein CASSFLQGMWYGYTF.

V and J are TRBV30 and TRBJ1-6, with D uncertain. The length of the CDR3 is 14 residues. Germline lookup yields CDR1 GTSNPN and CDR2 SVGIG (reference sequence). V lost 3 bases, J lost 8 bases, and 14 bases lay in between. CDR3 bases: TGTGCCTGGAGACCCGGAAGACTCTATTCACCCCTCCACTTT. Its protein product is CAWRPGRLYSPLHF.

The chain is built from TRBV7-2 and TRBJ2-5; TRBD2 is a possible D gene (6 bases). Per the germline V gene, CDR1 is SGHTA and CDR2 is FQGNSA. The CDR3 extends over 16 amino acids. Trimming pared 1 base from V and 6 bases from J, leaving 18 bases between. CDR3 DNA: TGTGCCAGCAGCTTAGTTGGGGGAGGAGCCAAGCAGACCCAGTACTTC. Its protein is CASSLVGGGAKQTQYF.

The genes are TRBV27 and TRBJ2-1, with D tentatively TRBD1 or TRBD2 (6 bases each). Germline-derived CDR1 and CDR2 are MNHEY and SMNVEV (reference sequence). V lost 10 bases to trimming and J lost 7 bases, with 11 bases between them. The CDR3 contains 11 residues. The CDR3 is CATLGGNEQFF. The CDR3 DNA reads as TGTGCCACCCTAGGGGGGAATGAGCAGTTCTTC.

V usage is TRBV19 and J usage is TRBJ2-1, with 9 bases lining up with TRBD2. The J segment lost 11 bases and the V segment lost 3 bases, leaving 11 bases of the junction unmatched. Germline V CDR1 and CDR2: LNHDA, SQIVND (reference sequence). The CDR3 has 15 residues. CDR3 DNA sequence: TGTGCCAGTAGTATTGCGGCTAGCGGGACCGGTCAGCAGTTCTTC. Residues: CASSIAASGTGQQFF.

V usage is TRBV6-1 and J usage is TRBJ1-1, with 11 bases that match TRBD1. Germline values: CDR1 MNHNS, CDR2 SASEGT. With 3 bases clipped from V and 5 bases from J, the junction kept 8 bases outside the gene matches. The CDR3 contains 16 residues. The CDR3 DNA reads TGTGCCAGCAGTGATTACGGGACAGGGGGAGTTACTGAAGCTTTCTTT. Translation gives CASSDYGTGGVTEAFF.

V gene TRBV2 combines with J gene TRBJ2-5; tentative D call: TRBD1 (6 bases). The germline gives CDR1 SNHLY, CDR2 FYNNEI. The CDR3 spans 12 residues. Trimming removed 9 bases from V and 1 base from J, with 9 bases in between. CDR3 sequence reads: CASDRTQETQYF. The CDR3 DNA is TGTGCCAGTGACAGGACCCAAGAGACCCAGTACTTC.

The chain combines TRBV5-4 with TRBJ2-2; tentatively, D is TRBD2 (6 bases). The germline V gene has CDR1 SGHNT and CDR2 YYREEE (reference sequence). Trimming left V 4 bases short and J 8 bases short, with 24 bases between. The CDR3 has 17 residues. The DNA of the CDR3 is TGTGCCAGCAGCCCGGAGGGGCACAGCTTCTTGAGAGGGGAGCTGTTTTTT. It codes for CASSPEGHSFLRGELFF.

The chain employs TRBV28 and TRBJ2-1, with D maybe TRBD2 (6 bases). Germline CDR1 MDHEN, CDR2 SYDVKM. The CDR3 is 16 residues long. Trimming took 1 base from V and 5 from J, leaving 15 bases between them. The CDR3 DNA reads TGTGCCAGCAGTTTATTCCTCCGGGAGCCGAACAATGAGCAGTTCTTC. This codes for CASSLFLREPNNEQFF.

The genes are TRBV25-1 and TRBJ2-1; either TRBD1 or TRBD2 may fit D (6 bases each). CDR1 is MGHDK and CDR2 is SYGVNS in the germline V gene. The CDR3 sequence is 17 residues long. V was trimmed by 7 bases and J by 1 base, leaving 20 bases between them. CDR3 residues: CASTYRSGGRSYNEQFF. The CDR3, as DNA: TGTGCCAGCACATACAGGTCCGGGGGCAGGTCCTACAATGAGCAGTTCTTC.

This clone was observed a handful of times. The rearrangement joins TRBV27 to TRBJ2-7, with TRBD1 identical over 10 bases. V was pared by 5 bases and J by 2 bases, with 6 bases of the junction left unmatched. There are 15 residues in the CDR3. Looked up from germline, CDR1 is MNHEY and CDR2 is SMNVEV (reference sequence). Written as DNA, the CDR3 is TGTGCCAGCAGTGCTACCGGGACAGGGGCCTACGAGCAGTACTTC. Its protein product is CASSATGTGAYEQYF.

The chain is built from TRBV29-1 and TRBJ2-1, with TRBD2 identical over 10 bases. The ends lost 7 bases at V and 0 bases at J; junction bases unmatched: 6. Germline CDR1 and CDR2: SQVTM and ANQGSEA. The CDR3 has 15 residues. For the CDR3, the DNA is TGCAGCGGATTTAGCGGGGGGAGCTCCTACAATGAGCAGTTCTTC. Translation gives CSGFSGGSSYNEQFF.

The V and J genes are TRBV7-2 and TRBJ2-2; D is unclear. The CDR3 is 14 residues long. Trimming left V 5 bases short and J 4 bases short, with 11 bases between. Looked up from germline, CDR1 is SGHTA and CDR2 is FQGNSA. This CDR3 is CASSHGPATGELFF. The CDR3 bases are TGTGCCAGCAGCCACGGACCAGCCACCGGGGAGCTGTTTTTT.

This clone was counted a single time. The CDR3: CASSNRNYGYTF. The CDR3, as DNA: TGTGCCAGTAGTAACAGAAACTATGGCTACACCTTC. The chain uses TRBV19 and TRBJ1-2; the D is unclear. Between the trimmed V and J ends, which lost 4 bases and 2 bases, there was a span of 5 bases. Germline CDR1 LNHDA, CDR2 SQIVND (reference sequence). CDR3 length equals 12 residues.

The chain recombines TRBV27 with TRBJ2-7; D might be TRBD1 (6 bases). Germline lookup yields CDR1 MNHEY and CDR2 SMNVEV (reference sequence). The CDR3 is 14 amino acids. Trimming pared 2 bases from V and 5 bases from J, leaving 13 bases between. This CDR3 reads CASSLRQQGNEQYF. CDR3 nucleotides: TGTGCCAGCAGTTTAAGGCAGCAGGGGAACGAGCAGTACTTC.

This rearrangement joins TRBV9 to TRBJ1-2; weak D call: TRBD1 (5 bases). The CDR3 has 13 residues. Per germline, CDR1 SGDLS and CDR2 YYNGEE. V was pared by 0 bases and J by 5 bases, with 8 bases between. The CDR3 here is CASSVVGTYGYTF. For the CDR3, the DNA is TGTGCCAGCAGCGTAGTCGGGACTTATGGCTACACCTTC.